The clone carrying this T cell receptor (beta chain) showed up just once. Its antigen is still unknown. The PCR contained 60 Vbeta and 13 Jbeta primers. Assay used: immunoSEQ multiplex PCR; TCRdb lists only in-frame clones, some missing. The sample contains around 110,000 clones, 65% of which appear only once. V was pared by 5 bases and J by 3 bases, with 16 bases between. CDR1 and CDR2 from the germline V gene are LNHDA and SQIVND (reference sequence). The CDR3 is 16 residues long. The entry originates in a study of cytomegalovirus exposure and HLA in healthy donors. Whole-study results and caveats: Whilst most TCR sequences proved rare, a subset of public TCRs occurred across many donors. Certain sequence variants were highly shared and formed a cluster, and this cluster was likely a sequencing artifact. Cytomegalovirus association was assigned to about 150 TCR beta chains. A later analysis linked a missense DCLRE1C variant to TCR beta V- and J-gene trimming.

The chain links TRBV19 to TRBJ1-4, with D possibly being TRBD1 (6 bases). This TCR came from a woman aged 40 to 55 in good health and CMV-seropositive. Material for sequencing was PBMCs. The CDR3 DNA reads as TGTGCCAGTAGTGGCCGGTTCGGACAGCCTAATGAAAAACTGTTTTTT. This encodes CASSGRFGQPNEKLFF.